The 5 T cell receptor beta chains presented below share a single source sample, sequenced in a study of T cells in Graves' hyperthyroidism and ophthalmopathy. It was RNA transcripts that yielded the amplified TCR beta CDR3 regions. TCR CDR3 underwent first-round RT-PCR with the HTBI primer set. TCRdb reanalysed the multiplex PCR reads using MiXCR and keeps one entry per CDR3 protein. The repertoire has over 450,000 distinct CDR3 sequences, approximately 15% of them found once; the top ten carry around 17%. Sequencing used blood. The receptors here all came from a woman under 30 with Graves' hyperthyroidism.

At least ten counts were recorded for this clonotype. V usage is TRBV6-1 and J usage is TRBJ1-1, with D unclear. Trimming pared 6 bases from V and 11 bases from J, leaving 13 bases between. This CDR3 comprises 11 residues. Germline values: CDR1 MNHNS, CDR2 SASEGT. The CDR3 DNA reads as TGTGCCAGCAGATTTGGTCTTTCGGCTTTCTTT. This gives the protein CASRFGLSAFF.

Many counts were recorded for this clonotype. The V gene is TRBV19, the J gene TRBJ2-7, with 7 bases lining up with TRBD1. CDR3 length: 14 residues. From germline, CDR1 is LNHDA and CDR2 SQIVND (reference sequence). J gave up 5 bases and V 2 bases, and 6 bases lay outside the gene matches. This chain's CDR3 is CASSIQRDSHEQYF. CDR3 in DNA: TGTGCCAGTAGTATACAACGGGACAGTCACGAGCAGTACTTC.

This clonotype was seen many times. The chain recombines TRBV7-3 with TRBJ1-1; no firm D call. The germline V and J ends were trimmed by 1 base and 1 base, with 10 bases remaining between them. CDR3 size: 15 residues. CDR1 SGHTA and CDR2 FQGTGA come from the germline V gene. The CDR3 coding sequence is TGTGCCAGCAGCTTAAGTTGGGGTTCGAACACTGAAGCTTTCTTT. This translates into CASSLSWGSNTEAFF.

This rearrangement joins TRBV5-1 to TRBJ2-5; D perhaps matches TRBD1 (5 bases). Germline V lookup: CDR1 SGHRS, CDR2 YFSETQ. Trimming left V 0 bases short and J 3 bases short, with 15 bases between. This CDR3 has 16 amino acids. This chain's CDR3 is CASSLAMTDPKETQYF. Written as DNA, the CDR3 is TGCGCCAGCAGCTTGGCCATGACAGACCCAAAAGAGACCCAGTACTTC.

Worth noting for this clonotype: This may be a read error: a much more frequent sequence differs by one nucleotide. The chain has TRBV5-1 and TRBJ2-2; 8 positions match TRBD2. This CDR3 region has 16 residues. The V gene end was trimmed by 0 bases and the J gene end by 2 bases; junction bases not matched to a gene: 3. Germline CDR1 and CDR2: SGHRS and YFSETQ. CDR3: CASSLEAGGNTGELFF. CDR3 nucleotides: TGCGCCAGCAGCTTGGAGGCGGGAGGCAACACCGGGGAGCTGTTTTTT.